The 6 T cell receptor beta chains below all came from one sample that was sequenced in a study of T cell responses to AZD1222 COVID-19 vaccine. The repertoire was sequenced with immunoSEQ multiplex PCR; TCRdb's copy has only in-frame clones and lacks some. The sample totals some 150,000 clones. Specimen: peripheral blood. The origin of the receptors is an adult in good health.

This sequence joins TRBV5-1 and TRBJ1-5; D is ambiguous. Germline V gene lookup returns CDR1 SGHRS and CDR2 YFSETQ. Between the trimmed V and J ends, which lost 0 bases and 1 base, there was a span of 2 bases. This CDR3 is 13 amino acids long. The CDR3 DNA is TGCGCCAGCAGCTTGGACAGCAATCAGCCCCAGCATTTT. Protein product: CASSLDSNQPQHF.

The chain uses TRBV3-1 (or the pseudogene TRBV3-2) and TRBJ2-7; a weak D match, TRBD2 (7 bases). The CDR3 is made up of 15 amino acids. The V gene's germline CDR1 is LGHDT and CDR2 YNNKEL (reference sequence). V lost 2 bases, J lost 4 bases, and 15 bases lay in between. The CDR3 sequence: CASSQIWGGFYEQYF. The CDR3 nucleotides read TGTGCCAGCAGCCAAATCTGGGGGGGCTTTTACGAGCAGTACTTC.

The gene calls are TRBV3-1 (or the pseudogene TRBV3-2) and TRBJ2-2; D gene ambiguous. The CDR3 extends over 16 amino acids. Germline V lookup: CDR1 LGHDT, CDR2 YNNKEL (reference sequence). Trimming stripped 1 base from V and 0 bases from J, with 9 bases between. The CDR3 reads CASSQGVGPNTGELFF. The CDR3 region has the DNA TGTGCCAGCAGCCAAGGGGTAGGCCCGAACACCGGGGAGCTGTTTTTT.

This chain connects TRBV9 to TRBJ1-1, with unresolved D. This CDR3 has 13 residues. The germline V and J ends were trimmed by 0 bases and 8 bases, with 11 bases remaining between them. The germline gives CDR1 SGDLS, CDR2 YYNGEE. CDR3 coding DNA: TGTGCCAGCAGCGTAGTGGCGGTGGGGGAAGCTTTCTTT. It specifies CASSVVAVGEAFF.

The chain combines TRBV21-1 with TRBJ2-5; the table's D call TRBD2 went unverified against the DNA. TRBV21-1 is designated a pseudogene. CDR3 length equals 17 residues. The CDR3 DNA is TGTGCCAGCAGCAAGATCCCGGGGGGGGACAGAGGAGAGACCCAGTACTTC. Protein product: CASSKIPGGDRGETQYF.

The rearrangement joins TRBV9 to TRBJ2-7, with D possibly matching TRBD1 (5 bases). The CDR3 is 15 amino acids. Germline V CDR1 and CDR2: SGDLS, YYNGEE. V lost 0 bases and J lost 3, with 13 bases in between. The CDR3 DNA sequence: TGTGCCAGCAGCGTAGGGACAAGGGGTAGCTACGAGCAGTACTTC. It encodes CASSVGTRGSYEQYF.